This T cell receptor (beta chain) was recorded in a study of blood T cell repertoires in COVID-19. Background on the study: Some COVID-19 samples were acute and others convalescent; all came from the United States, Italy and Spain. Nucleic acid was either cDNA or gDNA, and it came from T cells, B-cell-depleted T cells, or PBMCs.

This clone occurred once. Germline-derived CDR1 and CDR2 are MNHEY and SVGEGT. Trimming took 3 bases from V and 13 from J, leaving 10 bases between them. The CDR3 is 12 residues long. Per the study methods: Reference gene primers were amplified, and this amplification served to estimate nucleated cell counts. Generated by immunoSEQ multiplex PCR, the TCRdb table keeps only in-frame clones and is missing some. That table is the source of V, J and clone size, and D and trimming were worked out from the DNA. Of about 270,000 clones in the sample, around 90% were seen once. V is TRBV6-2 or TRBV6-3 and J is TRBJ1-6; D remains unclear. Sequenced sample: PBMCs or T cells enriched from blood (not recorded which). This receptor was identified in a woman between 50 and 59 years old who had recovered from COVID-19. CDR3 DNA: TGTGCCAGCAGTTATGGACTTAATCCCCTCCACTTT. This sequence encodes CASSYGLNPLHF.